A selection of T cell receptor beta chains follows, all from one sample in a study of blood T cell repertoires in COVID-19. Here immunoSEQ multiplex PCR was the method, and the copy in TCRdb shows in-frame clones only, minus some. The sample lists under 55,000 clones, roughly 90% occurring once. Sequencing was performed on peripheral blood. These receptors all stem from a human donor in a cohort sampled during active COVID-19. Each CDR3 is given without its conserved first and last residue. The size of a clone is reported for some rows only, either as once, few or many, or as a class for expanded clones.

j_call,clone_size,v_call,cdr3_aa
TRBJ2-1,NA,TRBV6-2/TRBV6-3,ASSPMGHYEQF
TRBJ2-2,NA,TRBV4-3,ASSRGNRGRVGELF
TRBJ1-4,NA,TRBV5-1,ASSLPTGDEKLF
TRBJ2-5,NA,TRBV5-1,ASSRQGRETQY
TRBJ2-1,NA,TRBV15,ATSRDGRLLAGANNEQF
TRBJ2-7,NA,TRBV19,ASRRTGDPSYEQY
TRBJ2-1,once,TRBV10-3,AISGSDELAGTPSYNEQF
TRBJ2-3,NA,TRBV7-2,ASSAGQAFGTDTQY
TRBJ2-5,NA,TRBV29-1,SVSAGNQETQY
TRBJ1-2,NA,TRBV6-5,ACGDSLVYGYT
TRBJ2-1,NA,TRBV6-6,ASTGGTSGSHEQF
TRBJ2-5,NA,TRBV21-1,ASTPTPSGRGETQY
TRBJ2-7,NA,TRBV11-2,ASSLQGQYYEQY
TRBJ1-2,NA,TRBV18,ASSPARQGAPGDGYT
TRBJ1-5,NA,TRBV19,ASRRQRQGAFQPQH
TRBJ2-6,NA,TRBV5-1,ASSSPGAGANVLT
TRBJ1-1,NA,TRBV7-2,ASSRSTVMNTEAF
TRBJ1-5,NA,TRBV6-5,ASRFRGNSNQPQH
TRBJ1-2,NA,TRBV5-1,ASSLAQSTYGYT
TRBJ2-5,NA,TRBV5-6,ASSIVAGGSVETQY
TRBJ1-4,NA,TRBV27,ASSSDSPYNEKLF
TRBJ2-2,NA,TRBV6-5,ATYSGGARGELF
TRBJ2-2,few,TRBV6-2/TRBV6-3,ASSYSRFPGELF
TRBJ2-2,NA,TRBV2,ASAKRTGGTGELF
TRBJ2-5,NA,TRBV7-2,ASSLLALGAETQY
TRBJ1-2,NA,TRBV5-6,ASSWSGTGAYGYT
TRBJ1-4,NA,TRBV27,ASRGDRYGEKLF
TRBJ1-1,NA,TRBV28,ASSFQAGGTEAF
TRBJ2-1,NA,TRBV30,AWSRENEQF